The following is a T cell receptor (beta chain) sequence with its context. The data were obtained in a study of blood T cell repertoires in COVID-19. Study-level background: Specimens from acute and convalescent COVID-19 originated in the United States, Italy and Spain. In each case, the material was cDNA or gDNA derived from T cells, B-cell-depleted T cells, or PBMCs.

Assay used: immunoSEQ multiplex PCR; TCRdb lists only in-frame clones, some missing. In the table there are about 210,000 clones, around 85% of which are singletons. Looked up from germline, CDR1 is SGHTA and CDR2 is FQGNSA. The CDR3 loop spans 15 amino acids. The V gene end was trimmed by 5 bases and the J gene end by 6 bases; junction bases not matched to a gene: 9. The Seattle patients, enrolled during active infection, were followed longitudinally. J is TRBJ1-2 and V is TRBV7-2; 10 bases match TRBD1. The receptor was derived from a woman in her 70s with COVID-19, enrolled during active disease. Sequenced input: peripheral blood. CDR3 bases: TGTGCCAGCAGCACGAAGGGACAGGGGACTGATGGCTACACCTTC. This gives the protein CASSTKGQGTDGYTF.